Following are 5 T cell receptor beta chains from one sample sequenced in a study of tumor-infiltrating lymphocytes in primary liver carcinoma. Co-extracting RNA and DNA was done with about 18-33 mg of unsorted bulk tissue as input. Total RNA amounting to 450 to 500 ng was the source from which TCR beta cDNA was made with a constant-region primer. Library construction for TCR beta comprised three nested multiplex PCR rounds performed with slightly modified ARM-PCR. For 10 cycles apiece, the opening two PCR rounds ran with TRBV1-TRBV30 forward primers and a C-beta reverse primer. TCRdb re-derived calls from the multiplex PCR reads in MiXCR, one entry per CDR3 protein. The data hold tens of thousands of distinct CDR3 sequences, with about 71% observed a single time. The sequencing input was liver tumor tissue from sampling region 4. Subset noted: tumor region T4, right-lateral pole. Receptors were obtained from a man aged 35-49 years with primary liver carcinoma and hepatitis B virus infection.

This clonotype was counted a single time. The chain carries TRBV29-1 and TRBJ2-5; D gene uncertain. Looked up from germline, CDR1 is SQVTM and CDR2 is ANQGSEA. The CDR3 sequence is 12 residues long. The CDR3 DNA sequence: TGCAGTGTTCTGGAGAAGCAAGAGACCCAGTACTTC. Amino acid sequence: CSVLEKQETQYF.

Ten or more counts support this clonotype. This rearrangement joins TRBV14 to TRBJ2-7, with D perhaps matching TRBD2 (6 bases). The V gene lost 0 bases and the J gene lost 6 bases, with 21 bases spanning the gap. CDR1 is SGHDN, CDR2 FVKESK, per germline. This CDR3 is 17 amino acids long. This chain's CDR3 is CASSQDMRQGGPGEQYF. The CDR3 DNA reads as TGTGCCAGCAGCCAAGATATGCGGCAGGGAGGTCCGGGCGAGCAGTACTTC.

Note on this clonotype: Possible read error: a much larger clone is one base away. The chain has TRBV6-5 and TRBJ2-1, with D perhaps matching TRBD2 (6 bases). This CDR3 comprises 14 residues. Germline V lookup: CDR1 MNHEY, CDR2 SVGAGI. The CDR3 region is CASREAGPYNGQFF. CDR3 in DNA: TGTGCCAGCAGAGAGGCGGGACCCTACAATGGGCAGTTCTTC.

This clonotype has just a few counts. Compared with germline, one end of the junction differs, possibly owing to a read error. This sequence joins TRBV24-1 and TRBJ2-1; D gene uncertain. The CDR3 loop spans 14 amino acids. Germline V lookup: CDR1 KGHDR, CDR2 SFDVKD. The CDR3, as DNA: TGTGCCACCTCAAGCGAGACACGGTACAATGAACAGTTCTTC. It translates to CATSSETRYNEQFF.

This clonotype turned up a few times. Given a much more abundant clone one base away, this may be a read error. This chain joins TRBV11-2 and TRBJ2-2; a weak D match, TRBD2 (5 bases). CDR3 length: 14 amino acids. Per germline, CDR1 SGHAT and CDR2 FQNNGV. CDR3 bases: TGTACCAGCGCGGGTCAATTGAACACCGGGGAGCTGTTTTTT. Translation: CTSAGQLNTGELFF.